The T cell receptor beta chain described here comes from a study of T cells in Graves' hyperthyroidism and ophthalmopathy. In its sample, this clonotype was seen many times. Its antigen is unidentified. Trimming stripped 5 bases from V and 0 bases from J, with 13 bases between. Germline-derived CDR1 and CDR2 are SGHTA and FQGNSA. This CDR3 region has 15 residues. RNA transcripts provided the source from which TCR beta CDR3 regions were amplified. Primed by the HTBI set, a first-round RT-PCR was run on the TCR CDR3. TCRdb re-called the multiplex PCR reads with MiXCR, one entry per CDR3 protein. Of roughly 550,000 distinct CDR3 sequences in the sample, approximately 16% were seen once. Study-wide points: Model output signaled ophthalmopathy a median 6.5 months ahead of onset.

The TCR was taken from a woman in her thirties with Graves' ophthalmopathy. The chain couples TRBV7-2 to TRBJ1-2; D is unresolved. Sequenced input: blood. The DNA for the CDR3 is TGTGCCAGCAGCGCCACGGTGGGGTCTAACTATGGCTACACCTTC. Amino acid sequence: CASSATVGSNYGYTF.